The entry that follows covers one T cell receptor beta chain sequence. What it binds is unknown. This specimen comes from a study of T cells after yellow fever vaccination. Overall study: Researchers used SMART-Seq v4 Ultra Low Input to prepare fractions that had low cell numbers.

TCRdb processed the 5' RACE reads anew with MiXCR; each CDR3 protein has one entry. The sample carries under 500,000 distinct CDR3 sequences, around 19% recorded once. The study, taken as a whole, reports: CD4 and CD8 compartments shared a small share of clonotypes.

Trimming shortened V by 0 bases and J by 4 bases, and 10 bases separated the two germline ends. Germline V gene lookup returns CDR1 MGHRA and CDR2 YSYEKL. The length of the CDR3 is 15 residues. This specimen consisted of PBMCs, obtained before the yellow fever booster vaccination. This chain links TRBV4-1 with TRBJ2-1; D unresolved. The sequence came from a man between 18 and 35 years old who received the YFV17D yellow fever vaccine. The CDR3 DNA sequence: TGCGCCAGCAGCCAAGATGGCGGCTATTACAATGAGCAGTTCTTC. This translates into CASSQDGGYYNEQFF.